This T cell receptor beta chain emerged from a study of blood T cell repertoires in COVID-19. Membership in each cohort depended on participant-reported clinical history. Repertoires were generated with immunoSEQ multiplex PCR, while TCRdb's copy carries only in-frame clones and drops some. The sample comprises fewer than 350,000 clones, 85% to 90% of which are singletons, and just over 1% rests with the top ten. This CDR3 is built from 13 residues. Germline values: CDR1 SNHLY, CDR2 FYNNEI. V was pared by 8 bases and J by 11 bases, with 19 bases between. The chain combines TRBV2 with TRBJ1-5, with D perhaps matching TRBD1 (6 bases). The material sequenced was PBMCs or T cells enriched from blood (not recorded which). The sequence came from a woman in her 30s who had been exposed to COVID-19. As DNA, the CDR3 is TGTGCCAGCGGACACAGGGTGCCTAGGTCCCAGCATTTT. It translates to CASGHRVPRSQHF.